This T cell receptor (beta chain) is from a study of shared clonotypes between healthy human individuals. General study results and limits: Compared with memory subsets, naive subsets generally had larger estimated richness.

Several immunoSEQ plates received, in even portions, the genomic DNA of each subset. Assay used: immunoSEQ multiplex PCR; TCRdb lists only in-frame clones, some missing. The sample holds around 1.4 million clones; 98% are singletons and the top ten take 0.36%. Losses at the gene ends were 0 bases for V and 5 bases for J; bases not matched to a gene: 9. The germline V gene encodes CDR1 SNHLY and CDR2 FYNNEI. The CDR3 consists of 17 residues. This clone was detected once. Its cognate antigen is unknown. The source is a man younger than 40 in good health. The V and J genes are TRBV2 and TRBJ2-1; 8 nucleotides match TRBD1. The material sequenced was naive CD4+ T cells sorted from blood. Subset noted: CD45RA+ positively selected. The CDR3 bases are TGTGCCAGCAGTGAAGCGCTTCGACAGGGGTTACACAATGAGCAGTTCTTC. Its protein is CASSEALRQGLHNEQFF.